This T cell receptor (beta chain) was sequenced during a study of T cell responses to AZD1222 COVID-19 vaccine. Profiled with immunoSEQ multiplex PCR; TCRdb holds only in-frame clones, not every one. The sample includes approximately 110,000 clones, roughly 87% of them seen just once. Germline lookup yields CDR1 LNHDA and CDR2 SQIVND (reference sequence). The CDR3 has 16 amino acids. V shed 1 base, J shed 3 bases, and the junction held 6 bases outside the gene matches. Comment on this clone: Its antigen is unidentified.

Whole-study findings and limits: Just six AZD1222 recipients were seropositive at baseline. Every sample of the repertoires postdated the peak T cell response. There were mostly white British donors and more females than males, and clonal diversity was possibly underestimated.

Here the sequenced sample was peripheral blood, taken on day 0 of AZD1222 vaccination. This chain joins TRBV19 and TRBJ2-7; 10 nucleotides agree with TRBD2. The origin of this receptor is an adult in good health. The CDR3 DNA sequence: TGTGCCAGTAGTATAGTTCGGACTAGCGGCCTCTACGAGCAGTACTTC. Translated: CASSIVRTSGLYEQYF.